The 9 T cell receptor beta chains given below trace back to one sample, sequenced in a study of T-cell memory formation after mild COVID-19. MiXCR, run by TCRdb on the 5' RACE reads, gives a single entry per CDR3 protein. The sample has some 180,000 distinct CDR3 sequences, roughly 18% seen once. Sequencing used PBMCs or a T cell subset sorted from them (not recorded which). These receptors originate from a man in his late teens or twenties who had mild COVID-19 (a few samples of this study predate the infection). Cell type and time point are not known.

This clonotype was detected a few times. V gene TRBV7-2 combines with J gene TRBJ1-3; 9 nucleotides agree with TRBD1. The CDR3 totals 15 residues. CDR1 and CDR2 (germline): SGHTA, FQGNSA. Unmatched junction bases numbered 3, after V lost 3 bases and J lost 3 bases. CDR3 sequence reads: CASSFTGGGGNTIYF. In DNA, the CDR3 is TGTGCCAGCAGCTTTACAGGGGGCGGTGGAAACACCATATATTTT.

CDR3 residues: CASNRDRVRIGEAFF. The CDR3 region has the DNA TGTGCCAGCAACCGGGACAGGGTAAGAATAGGAGAAGCTTTCTTT. This chain joins TRBV11-2 and TRBJ1-1; 9 bases are a match to TRBD1. Germline trimming cut 7 bases from V and 8 bases from J; bases unmatched to any gene: 14. Germline CDR1 and CDR2: SGHAT and FQNNGV. This CDR3 contains 15 residues.

This clonotype has at least ten counts. The chain is built from TRBV2 and TRBJ1-4; 9 bases align to TRBD1. Germline CDR1 is SNHLY and CDR2 is FYNNEI. V lost 3 bases, J lost 8 bases, and 1 base stayed unmatched. The CDR3 spans 13 residues. The CDR3 spells CASSDGTGEKLFF. CDR3 sequence (DNA): TGTGCCAGCAGTGACGGGACAGGGGAAAAACTGTTTTTT.

The V call is TRBV6-5, the J call TRBJ1-2, with D perhaps matching TRBD1 (5 bases). This CDR3 has 15 residues. V lost 0 bases to trimming and J lost 8 bases, with 16 bases between them. Germline CDR1 reads MNHEY; CDR2 reads SVGAGI. The CDR3, as DNA: TGTGCCAGCAGTTACTCGACTCCAGGGAGGAGAGGCTACACCTTC. Protein product: CASSYSTPGRRGYTF.

This sequence joins TRBV6-6 and TRBJ1-2, with D perhaps matching TRBD1 (5 bases). The ends were cut back, 7 bases at V and 2 bases at J, with 17 bases in the middle. Germline values: CDR1 MNHNY, CDR2 SVGAGI (reference sequence). The CDR3 covers 15 residues. The chain's CDR3 is CASNLQELGNYGYTF. The CDR3 DNA is TGTGCCAGCAACCTACAGGAGCTGGGAAACTATGGCTACACCTTC.

This clonotype was found a few times. CDR3 protein: CASSHGEDTGELFF. The CDR3, as DNA: TGCGCCAGCAGTCACGGGGAGGACACCGGGGAGCTGTTTTTT. The gene calls are TRBV4-1 and TRBJ2-2; tentative D call: TRBD2 (6 bases). Germline V gene data show CDR1 as MGHRA and CDR2 as YSYEKL. The V end lost 6 bases, the J end lost 3 bases, and 11 bases lay between the germline ends. This CDR3 contains 14 residues.

This clonotype came up a few times. The V and J genes are TRBV5-1 and TRBJ2-3; possible D gene TRBD1, 5 bases. The CDR3 spans 12 residues. The V end lost 2 bases, the J end lost 14 bases, and 15 bases lay between the germline ends. Germline lookup yields CDR1 SGHRS and CDR2 YFSETQ. The CDR3 sequence: CASSFSQGPRYF. The CDR3, as DNA: TGCGCCAGCAGCTTTTCCCAGGGTCCACGGTATTTT.

The chain uses TRBV5-5 and TRBJ2-7; a possible D gene is TRBD1 (6 bases). This CDR3 has 16 residues. V dropped 2 bases and J dropped 2 bases, with 17 bases sitting between them. Germline CDR1 SGHKS, CDR2 YYEKEE (reference sequence). CDR3: CASSLYGRGPAYEQYV. The CDR3 DNA sequence: TGTGCCAGCAGCTTATATGGCAGGGGTCCCGCCTACGAGCAGTACGTC.

This clonotype was seen a handful of times. The chain has TRBV19 and TRBJ1-1; D gene unclear. Germline V gene sequence: CDR1 LNHDA, CDR2 SQIVND (reference sequence). The CDR3 is 13 amino acids. V shed 3 bases and J shed 4 bases, with 9 bases lying between them. CDR3 loop: CASSIWGSTEAFF. Here the CDR3 DNA reads TGTGCCAGTAGTATCTGGGGTAGCACTGAAGCTTTCTTT.